The next 7 T cell receptor beta chains were all read from a single sample in a study of T cell responses to AZD1222 COVID-19 vaccine (dated by TCRdb to the early 2020s). Libraries were made using the immunoSEQ multiplex PCR assay. The immuneACCESS repertoire file appears here via TCRdb, limited to in-frame rearrangements. These files lack a portion of the clones; in checked studies, under half of the deficit traces to unresolved V genes, and the cause of the others is not known. For this sample there are some 150,000 clones; around 93% appear just once. Of the sample, roughly 9% is held by the ten largest clones. This specimen's time point label, per the study, means: baseline before first vaccination. The input for sequencing was peripheral blood, taken on day 0 of AZD1222 vaccination. These receptors were obtained from an adult in good health.

The CDR3 sequence is CASKVSGSYEQYF. The CDR3 DNA follows: TGTGCCAGTAAGGTTTCAGGGTCCTACGAGCAGTACTTC. The genes are TRBV19 and TRBJ2-7; weak D call: TRBD1 (5 bases). This CDR3 spans 13 amino acids. V lost 7 bases, J lost 1 base, and 11 bases lay in between. CDR1 LNHDA and CDR2 SQIVND come from the germline V gene (reference sequence).

The V gene is TRBV11-3, the J gene TRBJ2-3; no definite D call. Looked up from germline, CDR1 is SGHNT and CDR2 is YENEEA. The CDR3 is 13 amino acids. Trimming stripped 10 bases from V and 3 bases from J, with 14 bases between. CDR3 in DNA: TGTGCCACCCGAGGTAGACAAACAGATACGCAGTATTTT. Its translation: CATRGRQTDTQYF.

This clone was picked up one time. The chain uses TRBV7-2 and TRBJ1-2, with D unresolved. V lost 1 base, J lost 3 bases, and 9 bases lay in between. Germline V gene lookup returns CDR1 SGHTA and CDR2 FQGNSA. The CDR3 loop spans 14 amino acids. The CDR3 loop reads CASSLEWADYGYTF. The CDR3 DNA sequence: TGTGCCAGCAGCTTAGAATGGGCGGACTATGGCTACACCTTC.

The V gene is TRBV18, the J gene TRBJ1-5; 7 nucleotides align to TRBD1. Germline V gene sequence: CDR1 KGHSH, CDR2 LQKENI. This CDR3 spans 15 amino acids. After removal of 2 bases from V and 3 bases from J, the junction contained 4 bases not matched to a gene. The CDR3 coding sequence is TGTGCCAGCTCACCATCAGGGGGTGTCAATCAGCCCCAGCATTTT. The encoded protein is CASSPSGGVNQPQHF.

The chain carries TRBV3-1 (or the pseudogene TRBV3-2) and TRBJ2-1; maybe TRBD1 (6 bases). CDR1 is LGHDT, CDR2 YNNKEL, per germline (reference sequence). Trimming pared 2 bases from V and 3 bases from J, leaving 11 bases between. This CDR3 has 15 amino acids. As DNA, the CDR3 is TGTGCCAGCAGCCAACTGGGGGCAAACTACAATGAGCAGTTCTTC. This codes for CASSQLGANYNEQFF.

The rearrangement links TRBV4-1 to TRBJ1-5; D gene uncertain. Deletions cut 1 base from V and 0 bases from J, with 13 bases between. CDR3 length equals 17 residues. Germline loops: CDR1 MGHRA, CDR2 YSYEKL. The CDR3 loop is CASSQVFRTYSNQPQHF. CDR3 nucleotides: TGCGCCAGCAGCCAAGTATTCAGAACTTATAGCAATCAGCCCCAGCATTTT.

The chain couples TRBV10-3 to TRBJ2-6, with 9 bases that match TRBD1. Germline CDR1 and CDR2: ENHRY and SYGVKD. This CDR3 contains 18 residues. The junction had 3 bases not matched to a gene; V was cut back by 0 bases and J by 0 bases. The CDR3 loop reads CAISESYRGLSGANVLTF. The CDR3 region has the DNA TGTGCCATCAGTGAGTCCTACAGGGGGCTCTCTGGGGCCAACGTCCTGACTTTC.